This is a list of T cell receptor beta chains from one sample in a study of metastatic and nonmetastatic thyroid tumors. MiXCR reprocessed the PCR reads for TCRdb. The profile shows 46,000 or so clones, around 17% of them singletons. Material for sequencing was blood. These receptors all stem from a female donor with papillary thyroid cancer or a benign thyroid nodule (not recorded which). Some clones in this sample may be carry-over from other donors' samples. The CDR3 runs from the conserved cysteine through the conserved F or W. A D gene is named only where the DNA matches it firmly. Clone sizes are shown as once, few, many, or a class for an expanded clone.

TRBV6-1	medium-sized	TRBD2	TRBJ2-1	CASTPGLAGLDEQFF	TGTGCCAGCACCCCCGGACTAGCGGGACTCGATGAGCAGTTCTTC
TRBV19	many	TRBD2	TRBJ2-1	CATNPLADPPSGQFF	TGTGCCACTAACCCCCTAGCGGATCCCCCCTCCGGGCAGTTCTTC
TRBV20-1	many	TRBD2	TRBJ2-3	CSARPRGTSKNTQYF	TGCAGTGCTAGACCTAGGGGGACTAGCAAGAATACGCAGTATTTT
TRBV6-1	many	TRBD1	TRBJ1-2	CASTGGGQGDVYRAYGYTF	TGTGCCAGCACTGGGGGGGGTCAGGGGGACGTCTACAGAGCTTATGGCTACACCTTC
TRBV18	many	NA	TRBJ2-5	CASSPPQGGSQETQYF	TGTGCCAGCTCACCACCACAGGGGGGGTCGCAAGAGACCCAGTACTTC
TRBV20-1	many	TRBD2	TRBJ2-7	CSARGASGIYEQYF	TGCAGTGCCCGAGGGGCTAGCGGAATCTACGAGCAGTACTTC
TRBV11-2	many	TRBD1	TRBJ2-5	CASSLLPGQGQETQYF	TGTGCCAGCAGCCTGCTACCGGGACAGGGCCAAGAGACCCAGTACTTC
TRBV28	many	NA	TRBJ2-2	CASSFFGWNTGELFF	TGTGCCAGCAGTTTTTTCGGGTGGAACACCGGGGAGCTGTTTTTT
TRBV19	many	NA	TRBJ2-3	CASKEGTDTQYF	TGTGCCAGTAAGGAGGGGACAGATACGCAGTATTTT
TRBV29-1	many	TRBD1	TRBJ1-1	CSVQGGVQGGTEAFF	TGCAGCGTCCAGGGGGGGGTACAGGGTGGCACTGAAGCTTTCTTT
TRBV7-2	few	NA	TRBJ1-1	CASSLDLGEAFF	TGTGCCAGCAGCTTAGATTTGGGCGAAGCTTTCTTT
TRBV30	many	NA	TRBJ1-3	CAWRGAAGNTIYF	TGTGCCTGGAGAGGGGCCGCCGGTAACACCATATATTTT
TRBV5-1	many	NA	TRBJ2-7	CASSLGNREVDEQYF	TGCGCCAGCAGCCTGGGGAACAGGGAGGTTGACGAGCAGTACTTC
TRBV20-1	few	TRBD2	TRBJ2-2	CSARDVERGYSGELFF	TGCAGTGCTAGAGATGTAGAGCGGGGGTATAGCGGGGAGCTGTTTTTT